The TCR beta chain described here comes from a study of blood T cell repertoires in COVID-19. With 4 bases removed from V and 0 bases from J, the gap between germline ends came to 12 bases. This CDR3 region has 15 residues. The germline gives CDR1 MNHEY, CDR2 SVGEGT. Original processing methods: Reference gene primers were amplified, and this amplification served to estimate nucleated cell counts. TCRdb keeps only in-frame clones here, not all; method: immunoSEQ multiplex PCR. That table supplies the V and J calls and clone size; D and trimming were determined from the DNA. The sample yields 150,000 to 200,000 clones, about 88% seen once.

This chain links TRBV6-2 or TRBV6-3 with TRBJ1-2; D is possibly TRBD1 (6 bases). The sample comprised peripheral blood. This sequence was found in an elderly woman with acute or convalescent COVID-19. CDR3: CASSFGTSSNYGYTF. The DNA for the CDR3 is TGTGCCAGCAGTTTTGGGACATCTTCTAACTATGGCTACACCTTC.